This TCR beta chain was captured by sequencing in a study of shared clonotypes between healthy human individuals. Concerning this clone itself: The antigen remains undetermined.

Clones were sequenced by immunoSEQ multiplex PCR, and TCRdb holds only the in-frame ones, with some missing. The sample gives about 1 million clones, about 80% of which show up once; about 1.5% is in the top ten. General study results and limits: A generally larger estimated richness was seen in naive subsets than in memory subsets.

The receptor's source is a man between 18 and 35 years old in good health. Sample: memory CD4+ T cells sorted from blood. The subset here: CD45RA-negative fraction.

DNA of the CDR3: TGTGCCAGTAGTAGACAGGGAGGCAATCAGCCCCAGCATTTT. As protein: CASSRQGGNQPQHF. V gene TRBV19 combines with J gene TRBJ1-5; 7 bases fit TRBD1. Germline V gene data show CDR1 as LNHDA and CDR2 as SQIVND (reference sequence). The CDR3 is 14 residues long. The trim removed 4 bases at V and 2 bases at J, leaving 2 bases unmatched.